The clone carrying this T cell receptor beta chain was found many times. V was cut by 3 bases and J by 4 bases, with 19 bases left in between. The CDR3 length is 16 residues. CDR1 and CDR2 from the germline V gene are SGHKS and YYEKEE (reference sequence). These data originate in a study of CD8 T cells in ankylosing spondylitis. Using quantitative 5'-RACE with molecular barcodes, the authors made TCR beta libraries. TCRdb analysed the 5' RACE reads with MiXCR anew, one entry per CDR3 protein. In the table there are approximately 220,000 distinct CDR3 sequences, 25% to 30% of which are singletons. The sequence derives from a male donor with ankylosing spondylitis or in good health (not recorded which). This chain connects TRBV5-5 to TRBJ1-1; D remains ambiguous. Sequenced input: blood, either unsorted or a sorted T cell fraction (not recorded which). The CDR3 DNA follows: TGTGCCAGCAGCTCCAAATCCAATCTCGGCGGCACTGAAGCTTTCTTT. Translating gives CASSSKSNLGGTEAFF.